These 30 T cell receptor beta chains originate from one sample sequenced in a study of cytomegalovirus exposure and HLA in healthy donors (TCRdb year 2017). Library generation was performed with the immunoSEQ multiplex PCR assay. TCRdb took over this immuneACCESS table, retaining in-frame rearrangements with V and J assigned. Such tables are incomplete; in checked studies, under half of the missing clones stem from an unresolved V gene, and the remainder is unexplained. Here the sample has about 150,000 clones; 86% occur a single time. Approximately 2% of the sample rests with the top ten. The sample taken for sequencing was PBMCs. These TCRs come from a human donor in good health.

The chain combines TRBV4-2 with TRBJ2-7; the D is unclear. The CDR3 spans 12 residues. V shed 1 base and J shed 2 bases, with 3 bases lying between them. Germline CDR1 reads LGHNA; CDR2 reads YNFKEQ. The DNA for the CDR3 is TGTGCCAGCAGCCAAGTCGCCTACGAGCAGTACTTC. This gives the protein CASSQVAYEQYF.

V gene TRBV7-3 combines with J gene TRBJ2-2; maybe TRBD2 (5 bases). The CDR3 runs 16 residues. Germline lookup yields CDR1 SGHTA and CDR2 FQGTGA. Between the trimmed V and J ends, which lost 1 base and 5 bases, there was a span of 14 bases. The DNA of the CDR3 is TGTGCCAGCAGCTTAATAAGAGCGGAGCAAACCGGGGAGCTGTTTTTT. Translation gives CASSLIRAEQTGELFF.

The chain carries TRBV5-1 and TRBJ2-3, with a tentative D call TRBD2 (5 bases). Germline V gives CDR1 SGHRS, CDR2 YFSETQ. The V end was cut by 5 bases, the J end by 4 bases, with 14 bases between. The CDR3 runs to 14 residues. Written as DNA, the CDR3 is TGCGCCAGCAGATTAACGGGATGGGCAGATACGCAGTATTTT. Amino acids: CASRLTGWADTQYF.

The CDR3 spells CASNKPGLLNTGELFF. In DNA form, the CDR3 reads TGTGCCAGCAACAAACCGGGACTACTGAACACCGGGGAGCTGTTTTTT. The chain uses TRBV7-8 and TRBJ2-2; TRBD2 matches at 7 bases. Germline V gene sequence: CDR1 SGHVS, CDR2 FQNEAQ. The CDR3 has 16 residues. The V segment lost 7 bases and the J segment 1 base; nucleotides outside the gene matches: 9.

This chain uses TRBV18 with TRBJ2-1; D may be TRBD2 (6 bases). CDR1 and CDR2 from the germline V gene are KGHSH and LQKENI. V was clipped by 5 bases and J by 4 bases, with 15 bases between them. This CDR3 is 15 amino acids long. As DNA, the CDR3 is TGTGCCAGCTCATTACGGACTAACCCATACAATGAGCAGTTCTTC. This codes for CASSLRTNPYNEQFF. Variable domain in full (rest from reference TRBV18 and TRBJ2-1): NAGVMQNPRHLVRRRGQEARLRCSPMKGHSHVYWYRQLPEEGLKFMVYLQKENIIDESGMPKERFSAEFPKEGPSILRIQQVVRGDSAAYFCASSLRTNPYNEQFFGPGTRLTVL.

The gene calls are TRBV5-4 and TRBJ2-7, with TRBD2 identical over 12 bases. The CDR3 sequence is 17 residues long. CDR1 and CDR2 from the germline V gene are SGHNT and YYREEE (reference sequence). V lost 0 bases and J lost 3; bases outside the gene matches: 7. This CDR3 reads CASSLALAGGPVYEQYF. CDR3 coding DNA: TGTGCCAGCAGCTTGGCCCTAGCGGGGGGGCCCGTCTACGAGCAGTACTTC.

The V gene is TRBV29-1, the J gene TRBJ2-1; D possibly corresponds to TRBD2 (5 bases). CDR1 and CDR2 (germline): SQVTM, ANQGSEA. The CDR3 length is 14 residues. V shed 3 bases and J shed 6 bases, with 15 bases lying between them. The CDR3 DNA sequence: TGCAGCGTTGAGTGGGAATTCCGGGGCAATGAGCAGTTCTTC. This encodes CSVEWEFRGNEQFF.

This chain links TRBV9 with TRBJ2-1; D remains unclear. Germline V gives CDR1 SGDLS, CDR2 YYNGEE. There are 16 residues in the CDR3. The germline V and J ends were trimmed by 3 bases and 2 bases, with 15 bases remaining between them. Here the CDR3 DNA reads TGTGCCAGCAGCGATCGGGTCTCAACGGCCTACAATGAGCAGTTCTTC. It codes for CASSDRVSTAYNEQFF. Complete variable domain (other parts from reference TRBV9 and TRBJ2-1): DSGVTQTPKHLITATGQRVTLRCSPRSGDLSVYWYQQSLDQGLQFLIQYYNGEERAKGNILERFSAQQFPDLHSELNLSSLELGDSALYFCASSDRVSTAYNEQFFGPGTRLTVL.

The gene calls are TRBV4-1 and TRBJ2-1; D remains unclear. This CDR3 is 14 amino acids long. The germline CDR1 and CDR2 sequences are MGHRA and YSYEKL. Trimming took off 2 bases at V and 6 bases at J, with 11 bases between the two ends. For the CDR3, the DNA is TGCGCCAGCAGCCAACCCTTACTCCGCAATGAGCAGTTCTTC. As protein: CASSQPLLRNEQFF.

This clone was counted a single time. This sequence joins TRBV2 and TRBJ2-1; D is possibly TRBD2 (5 bases). CDR3 length equals 16 residues. Trimming took off 4 bases at V and 5 bases at J, with 18 bases between the two ends. Germline CDR1 and CDR2: SNHLY and FYNNEI. CDR3 in DNA: TGTGCCAGCAGTGGAGCCGGAGGAGAGTGGGACAATGAGCAGTTCTTC. Its translation is CASSGAGGEWDNEQFF.

The V gene is TRBV18, the J gene TRBJ2-7; maybe TRBD1 (5 bases). V lost 4 bases to trimming and J lost 1 base, with 14 bases between them. The CDR3 totals 15 residues. Germline V gives CDR1 KGHSH, CDR2 LQKENI. The CDR3 DNA is TGTGCCAGCTCACACTCCCCGACAGAGTCCTACGAGCAGTACTTC. This translates into CASSHSPTESYEQYF.

This chain uses TRBV29-1 with TRBJ1-2; D is perhaps TRBD1 (6 bases). Germline lookup yields CDR1 SQVTM and CDR2 ANQGSEA. Trimming took off 5 bases at V and 2 bases at J, with 15 bases between the two ends. This CDR3 contains 14 residues. The CDR3 loop is CSVLRTEGNYGYTF. For the CDR3, the DNA is TGCAGCGTTCTTCGGACAGAGGGGAACTATGGCTACACCTTC. Together with reference TRBV29-1 and TRBJ1-2, the CDR3 gives the full variable domain: SAVISQKPSRDICQRGTSLTIQCQVDSQVTMMFWYRQQPGQSLTLIATANQGSEATYESGFVIDKFPISRPNLTFSTLTVSNMSPEDSSIYLCSVLRTEGNYGYTFGSGTRLTVV.

The chain employs TRBV7-3 and TRBJ2-1, with 7 bases aligning to TRBD1. This CDR3 is 11 amino acids long. After removal of 6 bases from V and 15 bases from J, the junction contained 8 bases not matched to a gene. From germline, CDR1 is SGHTA and CDR2 FQGTGA. CDR3 residues: CASRQGSSWFF. CDR3 DNA: TGTGCCAGCAGACAGGGGTCTAGTTGGTTCTTC.

The CDR3 loop reads CASSLYRGNPYNEQFF. The DNA of the CDR3 is TGTGCCAGCAGTTTATACCGGGGAAACCCCTACAATGAGCAGTTCTTC. This chain links TRBV27 with TRBJ2-1, with D tentatively TRBD2 (5 bases). CDR3 length: 16 amino acids. Germline-derived CDR1 and CDR2 are MNHEY and SMNVEV (reference sequence). Trimming cost V 1 base and J 2 bases, with 12 bases left between them.

The V and J genes are TRBV6-5 and TRBJ2-2, with 8 bases aligning to TRBD2. V was pared by 4 bases and J by 5 bases, with 9 bases of the junction left unmatched. The CDR3 is 16 residues long. Germline V gives CDR1 MNHEY, CDR2 SVGAGI. The CDR3 bases are TGTGCCAGCAGTTCCCTATTTAGCGGGGTAACCGGGGAGCTGTTTTTT. It is translated as CASSSLFSGVTGELFF.

This chain connects TRBV7-2 to TRBJ2-1, with TRBD2 matching over 7 bases. The CDR3 sequence is 15 residues long. The germline CDR1 and CDR2 sequences are SGHTA and FQGNSA. V lost 1 base, J lost 4 bases, and 4 bases stayed unmatched. In DNA form, the CDR3 reads TGTGCCAGCAGCTTAGGGCGGGGGAGTTACAATGAGCAGTTCTTC. It encodes CASSLGRGSYNEQFF.

The chain employs TRBV19 and TRBJ1-5, with 10 bases identical to TRBD1. Germline trimming cut 7 bases from V and 5 bases from J; bases unmatched to any gene: 8. This CDR3 has 15 amino acids. Looked up from germline, CDR1 is LNHDA and CDR2 is SQIVND (reference sequence). The CDR3 loop reads CASTDRDRGYQPQHF. The CDR3 coding sequence is TGTGCCAGTACGGACCGGGACAGGGGATATCAGCCCCAGCATTTT.

The genes are TRBV9 and TRBJ1-3, with D hard to call. The CDR3 covers 19 residues. Germline lookup yields CDR1 SGDLS and CDR2 YYNGEE. Trimming stripped 0 bases from V and 0 bases from J, with 19 bases between. CDR3 DNA sequence: TGTGCCAGCAGCGTAGTAGACAACTTAAGACCGTCCTCTGGAAACACCATATATTTT. It yields the protein CASSVVDNLRPSSGNTIYF. Combining the CDR3 with reference TRBV9 and TRBJ1-3 gives the whole variable domain DSGVTQTPKHLITATGQRVTLRCSPRSGDLSVYWYQQSLDQGLQFLIQYYNGEERAKGNILERFSAQQFPDLHSELNLSSLELGDSALYFCASSVVDNLRPSSGNTIYFGEGSWLTVV.

The genes are TRBV12-5 and TRBJ1-2; 8 positions agree with TRBD1. This CDR3 has 14 amino acids. V shed 1 base, J shed 8 bases, and the junction held 6 bases outside the gene matches. The germline CDR1 and CDR2 sequences are LGHNT and FRNRAP. The CDR3 DNA is TGTGCTAGTGGTTTGGGTGGACAGGGCGGGGGCTACACCTTC. Its translation is CASGLGGQGGGYTF.

The chain has TRBV6-1 and TRBJ1-5, with a weak D call TRBD1 (6 bases). V gave up 6 bases and J gave up 7 bases, with 19 bases separating them. The germline CDR1 and CDR2 sequences are MNHNS and SASEGT. The CDR3 loop spans 15 amino acids. CDR3 residues: CASRDRLTSGQPQHF. CDR3 sequence (DNA): TGTGCCAGCAGGGACAGACTTACCTCGGGGCAGCCCCAGCATTTT.

This clone was recorded a few times. The V and J genes are TRBV10-2 and TRBJ1-6; weak D call: TRBD1 (6 bases). The CDR3 runs 17 residues. The germline CDR1 and CDR2 sequences are WSHSY and SAAADI. V was clipped by 3 bases and J by 13 bases, with 25 bases between them. The DNA of the CDR3 is TGCGCCAGCAGTGAAAATCTGGGGGACAAGCCGGAGTTGCCCCTCCACTTT. Its protein is CASSENLGDKPELPLHF.

The chain uses TRBV4-1 and TRBJ1-1, with a possible D match to TRBD1 (6 bases). Germline lookup yields CDR1 MGHRA and CDR2 YSYEKL. This CDR3 region has 17 residues. The V end was cut by 1 base, the J end by 0 bases, with 15 bases between. The CDR3 DNA sequence: TGCGCCAGCAGCCAAGGGGCAGGGGTCTCGATGAACACTGAAGCTTTCTTT. Translated: CASSQGAGVSMNTEAFF.

The gene calls are TRBV6-6 and TRBJ2-7, with D perhaps TRBD2 (6 bases). Germline CDR1 MNHNY, CDR2 SVGAGI (reference sequence). V was trimmed by 2 bases and J by 6 bases, leaving 8 bases between them. This CDR3 region has 12 residues. CDR3 sequence: CASSYPGGEQYF. As DNA, the CDR3 is TGTGCCAGCAGTTACCCCGGGGGCGAGCAGTACTTC.

V is TRBV11-2 and J is TRBJ2-1; 10 nucleotides agree with TRBD2. The germline V gene encodes CDR1 SGHAT and CDR2 FQNNGV. The CDR3 is 17 residues long. V gave up 5 bases and J gave up 6 bases; unmatched junction bases: 13. CDR3 sequence reads: CASSPRSLAGVGNEQFF. As DNA, the CDR3 is TGTGCCAGCAGCCCGAGATCCCTAGCGGGAGTTGGCAATGAGCAGTTCTTC.

CDR3 in amino acids: CASSDRSQGWSPLHF. In nucleotides, the CDR3 is TGTGCCAGCAGTGACCGTTCACAGGGTTGGTCACCCCTCCACTTT. The genes are TRBV6-1 and TRBJ1-6, with D possibly being TRBD1 (6 bases). The V end lost 3 bases, the J end lost 10 bases, and 16 bases lay between the germline ends. This CDR3 contains 15 residues. CDR1 and CDR2 (germline): MNHNS, SASEGT.

The chain joins TRBV18 to TRBJ1-1; D might be TRBD1 (6 bases). The CDR3 loop spans 14 amino acids. Per the germline V gene, CDR1 is KGHSH and CDR2 is LQKENI. V dropped 4 bases and J dropped 4 bases, with 13 bases sitting between them. The CDR3 reads CASSLSQGSTEAFF. The CDR3 DNA is TGTGCCAGCTCACTCTCCCAGGGGTCCACTGAAGCTTTCTTT. The variable domain in full, with the rest retrieved from reference TRBV18 and TRBJ1-1, is NAGVMQNPRHLVRRRGQEARLRCSPMKGHSHVYWYRQLPEEGLKFMVYLQKENIIDESGMPKERFSAEFPKEGPSILRIQQVVRGDSAAYFCASSLSQGSTEAFFGQGTRLTVV.

This rearrangement joins TRBV12-5 to TRBJ2-7, with 8 bases matching TRBD1. Unmatched junction bases numbered 6, after V lost 5 bases and J lost 0 bases. This CDR3 is built from 15 residues. The germline gives CDR1 LGHNT, CDR2 FRNRAP. Written as DNA, the CDR3 is TGTGCTAGTGGTCAACCCGGGACAGGCTCCTACGAGCAGTACTTC. It specifies CASGQPGTGSYEQYF.

The V and J genes are TRBV5-1 and TRBJ2-3, with D tentatively TRBD2 (7 bases). Germline loops: CDR1 SGHRS, CDR2 YFSETQ. The CDR3 contains 16 residues. Trimming left V 0 bases short and J 2 bases short, with 13 bases between. CDR3 region: CASSLVGGPSTDTQYF. The CDR3 nucleotides are TGCGCCAGCAGCTTGGTCGGGGGGCCATCCACAGATACGCAGTATTTT.

This clone was seen only once. J is TRBJ1-1 and V is TRBV2; perhaps TRBD1 as D (5 bases). Germline lookup yields CDR1 SNHLY and CDR2 FYNNEI. V lost 4 bases, J lost 0 bases, and 12 bases lay in between. The CDR3 is 15 residues long. The CDR3 sequence is CASSVDSIMNTEAFF. The CDR3 DNA is TGTGCCAGCAGTGTCGACAGCATAATGAACACTGAAGCTTTCTTT. The variable domain in full, with the rest retrieved from reference TRBV2 and TRBJ1-1, is EPEVTQTPSHQVTQMGQEVILRCVPISNHLYFYWYRQILGQKVEFLVSFYNNEISEKSEIFDDQFSVERPDGSNFTLKIRSTKLEDSAMYFCASSVDSIMNTEAFFGQGTRLTVV.

The gene calls are TRBV4-2 and TRBJ2-2, with 7 bases aligning to TRBD2. This CDR3 comprises 14 residues. With V trimmed by 5 bases and J by 8 bases, 8 bases remained unmatched. Germline lookup yields CDR1 LGHNA and CDR2 YNFKEQ. CDR3 sequence: CASSLRLAGGELFF. CDR3 DNA: TGTGCCAGCAGCTTGCGACTAGCCGGAGGGGAGCTGTTTTTT.